The 21 T cell receptor beta chains given below trace back to one sample, sequenced in a study of T-cell memory formation after mild COVID-19. TCRdb analysed the 5' RACE reads with MiXCR anew, one entry per CDR3 protein. Among under 85,000 distinct CDR3 sequences listed, approximately 13% were seen once. Specimen: PBMCs or a T cell subset sorted from them (not recorded which). The receptors derive from an adult woman who had mild COVID-19 (a few samples of this study predate the infection). Cell type and time point are not known.

This clonotype has a handful of counts. This chain links TRBV4-1 with TRBJ2-1; 9 bases align to TRBD2. CDR1 is MGHRA and CDR2 is YSYEKL in the germline V gene. The CDR3 runs 15 residues. V shed 0 bases, J shed 10 bases, and the junction held 7 bases outside the gene matches. The CDR3 DNA is TGCGCCAGCAGCCAAGATGATCTAGCGGGGAGGGAGCAGTTCTTC. Its translation: CASSQDDLAGREQFF.

The rearrangement links TRBV4-3 to TRBJ1-5, with 8 bases lining up with TRBD1. The V and J ends lost 0 bases and 0 bases, in that order; junction bases with no gene match: 4. Germline V gene data show CDR1 as LGHNA and CDR2 as YSLEER. CDR3 length: 17 residues. The CDR3 DNA sequence: TGCGCCAGCAGCCAAGATAGGACAGGGAATAGCAATCAGCCCCAGCATTTT. It specifies CASSQDRTGNSNQPQHF.

This clonotype was counted a few times. This rearrangement joins TRBV7-3 to TRBJ2-2; D not resolved. The CDR3 spans 16 residues. The germline CDR1 and CDR2 sequences are SGHTA and FQGTGA. V was pared by 2 bases and J by 7 bases, with 17 bases between. In DNA form, the CDR3 reads TGTGCCAGCAGCTTAGGCGGCAGTTTAACCCACGGGGAGCTGTTTTTT. Residues: CASSLGGSLTHGELFF. Full variable domain (outside the CDR3, taken from reference TRBV7-3 and TRBJ2-2): GAGVSQTPSNKVTEKGKYVELRCDPISGHTALYWYRQSLGQGPEFLIYFQGTGAADDSGLPNDRFFAVRPEGSVSTLKIQRTERGDSAVYLCASSLGGSLTHGELFFGEGSRLTVL.

This chain joins TRBV29-1 and TRBJ1-1; TRBD1 is a possible D gene (6 bases). Trimming stripped 1 base from V and 6 bases from J, with 18 bases between. CDR1 and CDR2 from the germline V gene are SQVTM and ANQGSEA. The CDR3 runs 15 residues. CDR3: CSVEAAPGVWAEAFF. The CDR3 DNA reads TGCAGCGTTGAAGCTGCCCCAGGGGTCTGGGCTGAAGCTTTCTTT. Supplemented by reference TRBV29-1 and TRBJ1-1, the full variable domain reads SAVISQKPSRDICQRGTSLTIQCQVDSQVTMMFWYRQQPGQSLTLIATANQGSEATYESGFVIDKFPISRPNLTFSTLTVSNMSPEDSSIYLCSVEAAPGVWAEAFFGQGTRLTVV.

This clonotype has more than one count but fewer than ten. V gene TRBV7-9 combines with J gene TRBJ2-3; TRBD2 is a possible D gene (5 bases). Trimming removed 5 bases from V and 5 bases from J, with 17 bases in between. CDR1 is SEHNR and CDR2 is FQNEAQ in the germline V gene (reference sequence). There are 15 residues in the CDR3. The CDR3 reads CASSVAPGRGDTQYF. CDR3 nucleotide sequence: TGTGCCAGCAGCGTCGCACCGGGGAGAGGAGATACGCAGTATTTT.

The J gene is TRBJ2-5, the V gene TRBV29-1; 7 nucleotides match TRBD1. The CDR3 contains 14 residues. The V and J ends lost 3 bases and 5 bases, in that order; junction bases with no gene match: 9. Looked up from germline, CDR1 is SQVTM and CDR2 is ANQGSEA. The CDR3 protein is CSVERTGPGETQYF. CDR3 bases: TGCAGCGTTGAGCGGACAGGACCGGGGGAGACCCAGTACTTC.

The chain uses TRBV7-9 and TRBJ2-5, with no clear D. CDR3 size: 13 residues. CDR1 and CDR2 (germline): SEHNR, FQNEAQ (reference sequence). V gave up 8 bases and J gave up 0 bases, with 10 bases separating them. The CDR3 here is CASLRADQETQYF. CDR3 nucleotides: TGTGCCAGCCTCCGGGCAGACCAAGAGACCCAGTACTTC.

This chain links TRBV6-5 with TRBJ1-1; D is perhaps TRBD1 (6 bases). Germline CDR1 reads MNHEY; CDR2 reads SVGAGI. There are 16 residues in the CDR3. V was trimmed by 3 bases and J by 0 bases, leaving 14 bases between them. CDR3 residues: CASSYAGARLNTEAFF. The CDR3 region has the DNA TGTGCCAGCAGTTATGCAGGGGCCCGTTTGAACACTGAAGCTTTCTTT.

This clonotype showed up just a few times. The chain joins TRBV5-4 to TRBJ2-3; the D is unclear. V lost 7 bases, J lost 6 bases, and 18 bases lay in between. Germline CDR1 SGHNT, CDR2 YYREEE (reference sequence). The CDR3 loop spans 14 amino acids. The CDR3 here is CASSVTESADTQYF. CDR3 sequence (DNA): TGTGCCAGCTCCGTAACAGAATCGGCGGATACGCAGTATTTT.

This chain links TRBV7-7 with TRBJ2-4; maybe TRBD1 (6 bases). This CDR3 is 16 amino acids long. Germline loops: CDR1 SSHAT, CDR2 FNYEAQ (reference sequence). The V end was cut by 5 bases, the J end by 4 bases, with 18 bases between. This CDR3 is CASSQNQRTEKNIQYF. For the CDR3, the DNA is TGTGCCAGCAGCCAAAACCAAAGGACAGAGAAAAACATTCAGTACTTC.

This clonotype was recorded a few times. Here the CDR3 reads CASSQDPPGLPGGDTQYF. The CDR3 DNA reads as TGCGCCAGCAGCCAAGATCCCCCGGGCCTCCCCGGAGGAGATACGCAGTATTTT. The chain has TRBV4-1 and TRBJ2-3, with D perhaps TRBD2 (5 bases). The germline V gene has CDR1 MGHRA and CDR2 YSYEKL. This CDR3 has 18 residues. Trimming took 0 bases from V and 5 from J, leaving 21 bases between them.

V usage is TRBV12-3 or TRBV12-4 and J usage is TRBJ2-2; TRBD1 is a possible D gene (5 bases). Trimming cost V 4 bases and J 2 bases, with 8 bases left between them. The length of the CDR3 is 14 residues. CDR3 nucleotides: TGTGCCAGCAGTTCGACAGTTAACACCGGGGAGCTGTTTTTT. Encoded protein: CASSSTVNTGELFF.

This clonotype was observed at least ten times. V usage is TRBV5-5 and J usage is TRBJ2-1; TRBD2 matches at 7 bases. With V trimmed by 4 bases and J by 9 bases, 4 bases remained unmatched. Germline CDR1 and CDR2: SGHKS and YYEKEE (reference sequence). The CDR3 covers 12 residues. The CDR3 DNA follows: TGTGCCAGCAGCGCTGCGGGGGTTGAGCAGTTCTTC. Residues: CASSAAGVEQFF.

This clonotype was detected a few times. V is TRBV7-9 and J is TRBJ2-2; D not resolved. Trimming removed 5 bases at V and 8 bases at J, with 15 bases between. The CDR3 has 14 residues. From germline, CDR1 is SEHNR and CDR2 FQNEAQ (reference sequence). CDR3 nucleotide sequence: TGTGCCAGCAGCGATCGACCCGCGATGGGGGAGCTGTTTTTT. Protein sequence: CASSDRPAMGELFF.

The chain has TRBV24-1 and TRBJ2-5, with TRBD2 matching 7 bases. V dropped 3 bases and J dropped 4; count of bases not matched to a gene: 10. The CDR3 extends over 16 amino acids. Looked up from germline, CDR1 is KGHDR and CDR2 is SFDVKD. CDR3 sequence: CATSDLRTSSRETQYF. As DNA, the CDR3 is TGTGCCACCAGTGATCTCCGGACTAGTTCACGAGAGACCCAGTACTTC.

This chain joins TRBV7-2 and TRBJ2-7, with TRBD1 matching over 8 bases. Looked up from germline, CDR1 is SGHTA and CDR2 is FQGNSA. Trimming cost V 1 base and J 6 bases; bases outside gene matches: 5. The length of the CDR3 is 14 residues. The CDR3 is CASSLGQGASEQYF. The CDR3 DNA sequence: TGTGCCAGCAGCTTAGGGCAGGGGGCAAGCGAGCAGTACTTC.

This clonotype has at least ten counts. This chain joins TRBV4-1 and TRBJ2-1, with 8 bases that match TRBD2. The CDR3 runs to 15 residues. Trimming at V came to 0 bases and at J to 9 bases, leaving 7 bases not matched to a gene. Germline V lookup: CDR1 MGHRA, CDR2 YSYEKL. CDR3 bases: TGCGCCAGCAGCCAAGATTCCGGGGGGGCCGGTGAGCAGTTCTTC. Translating gives CASSQDSGGAGEQFF.

The rearrangement links TRBV15 to TRBJ2-5; 9 bases agree with TRBD2. The CDR3 consists of 18 residues. Per germline, CDR1 LNHNV and CDR2 YYDKDF (reference sequence). Losses at the gene ends were 2 bases for V and 0 bases for J; bases not matched to a gene: 10. The CDR3 loop reads CATSRSRAAGGNQETQYF. The DNA for the CDR3 is TGTGCCACCAGCAGATCCAGGGCGGCGGGGGGGAACCAAGAGACCCAGTACTTC.

This chain uses TRBV9 with TRBJ2-2, with a possible D match to TRBD2 (5 bases). This CDR3 comprises 16 residues. The V end lost 3 bases, the J end lost 2 bases, and 14 bases lay between the germline ends. The V gene's germline CDR1 is SGDLS and CDR2 YYNGEE. CDR3 region: CASSASLTRNTGELFF. In DNA, the CDR3 is TGTGCCAGCAGCGCGTCCTTAACTAGAAACACCGGGGAGCTGTTTTTT.

This clonotype occurred a few times. The chain joins TRBV18 to TRBJ2-6; 11 bases line up with TRBD1. CDR3 length equals 17 residues. Germline CDR1 reads KGHSH; CDR2 reads LQKENI. Trimming removed 3 bases from V and 3 bases from J; junction bases left unmatched: 4. The CDR3 reads CASSPGQGADGANVLTF. CDR3 nucleotides: TGTGCCAGCTCACCTGGACAGGGGGCGGATGGGGCCAACGTCCTGACTTTC.

The sample holds a few counts of this clonotype. CDR3 DNA: TGTGCCAGCAGTCCGCTCGATTGGGACAGCATCACAGATACGCAGTATTTT. Protein: CASSPLDWDSITDTQYF. This sequence joins TRBV12-3 or TRBV12-4 and TRBJ2-3; 7 nucleotides agree with TRBD1. V lost 5 bases, J lost 2 bases, and 13 bases stayed unmatched. This CDR3 is built from 17 residues.